This TCR beta chain was captured in a study of cytomegalovirus exposure and HLA in healthy donors (TCRdb year 2017). Turning to the overall study: In an earlier analysis of fewer than 750 of the donors, approximately 300 Gb of sequence data and 90 million to 120 million unique TCR beta sequences from roughly 190 million T cells were reported. Typing coverage varied by locus: 629-630 donors for A, B, C, DRB1 and DQB1; roughly 520 for DQA1; some 610 for DPA1; 450 to 480 for DPB1. HLA typing included class I and class II loci at four-digit resolution. A handful of DR-DQ haplotypes were treated as single units for association and clustering because of strong linkage in the cohort. Donor age, sex, ethnicity and CMV serostatus were collected together with the repertoire data. Among the approximately 420 genotyped donors, 75% to 90% belonged to the genetic ancestry cluster associated with self-reported Caucasian donors. An earlier analysis of roughly 580 of the donors used high-throughput TCR beta sequencing to judge whether each TCR beta V gene segment behaved as functional or pseudogenic. A separate validation cohort of over 95 different subjects was used in addition to the roughly 640-subject first cohort. On average, roughly 250,000 unique TCR beta nucleotide sequences were sequenced per donor among about 400 genotyped donors of the cohort, with 15% to 20% of those sequences being non-productive. A later genetic analysis used genome-wide SNP genotypes for about 55% of the 666 donors, treating that subset as a discovery cohort. All discovery cohort repertoires had been generated on a single sequencing platform. The later analysis used no new phenotypic data to find candidate immune exposures, relying instead on TCR beta sequences and their occurrence across donors. To study patterns of TCR occurrence, a later analysis re-analyzed previously published TCR beta repertoires from just over 650 donors and added high-resolution HLA genotyping. The study profiled the T cell repertoires of hundreds of subjects by immunosequencing and related them to cytomegalovirus serostatus. The study was designed to test whether signatures of past pathogen exposure could be identified by cataloging public T cell receptors. To predict cytomegalovirus infection status, the study brought together high-throughput TCR immunosequencing, statistical association of individual TCRs with disease status, and machine learning. Roughly 300 gigabases of sequencing data and approximately 85 million unique TCR sequences were included in an early release covering roughly 600 HLA-typed donors. What the study reported, not specific to this receptor: A further reported finding was that TCR beta sequences accurately predicted the HLA-A and HLA-B alleles for most subjects in the first cohort. Several of the top co-occurrence clusters appeared to be linked to parvovirus B19, influenza, CMV and Epstein-Barr virus, according to a later analysis. The classifier was reported to diagnose cytomegalovirus status with high specificity and sensitivity in both the original and validation cohorts. When HLA alleles, especially DR and DQ, strongly co-occurred, TCR associations were difficult to assign to individual alleles. The presence/absence analyses assumed that sequencing depth was roughly uniform across donors, and that assumption may not be true. A cluster of highly shared sequence variants was judged likely to be a technical artifact of the sequencing pipeline. A later genetic analysis reported fewer N-insertions in productive TCRs among donors in an Asian-associated ancestry cluster than the approximately 700-donor mean. An association between a missense DCLRE1C variant and V-gene and J-gene trimming of TCR beta chains was found in a later genetic analysis and replicated in an independent cohort. Specific HLA alleles were associated with over 15,000 TCR beta sequences at a false discovery rate of 0.05 in a later analysis. In a later analysis, most CMV-associated TCR beta chains were found to appear HLA-restricted, with HLA associations seemingly driven largely by CMV exposure. Across donors, most TCR sequences were observed very rarely, whereas some public TCRs were present in many individuals. Three of the identified cytomegalovirus-associated TCR beta chains were confirmed in vitro to be specific for cytomegalovirus antigens. An earlier analysis of approximately 540 of the donors showed that most TCR beta V segments appeared in productive rearrangements either about 87% or about 30% of the time, which broadly matched IMGT annotations. The cohort was sequenced for TCR beta chains only, and without alpha or paired-chain data the features that could be detected were limited. HLA typing was unavailable for some donors at each locus, so association tests used only the typed subset. Linkage disequilibrium might explain the correlated functional status among segregating V segments, but an unknown experimental factor could not be excluded. Some IMGT-functional V segments, including TRBV6-2 and TRBV6-3, could not be distinguished by the 87-base-pair reads and were therefore excluded. In a later analysis, TCR association rates were found to vary across HLA loci, with the most associated TCRs seen for DRB1 alleles and the fewest for HLA-C alleles. In the study, approximately 150 TCR beta chains were listed as associated with cytomegalovirus. Around 16 rarely observed V segments, including chromosome 9 orphons, were excluded from the earlier analysis of some 590 of the donors because counts were too low. It was suggested by the authors that the approach could potentially be generalized to other disease states and immunological phenotypes. In a later analysis, HLA-associated TCR beta chains showed more clonal expansion and lower generation probabilities than non-associated chains that were equally common. Immune exposure information for the cohort was limited to CMV serostatus.

The cohort was made up of 500 to 850 healthy bone marrow donors. Cohort members were all nominally healthy when sampled, although unrecorded immune exposures were likely present. The donor tested CMV seronegative, placing the donor among the 350 or so seronegative members of the cohort. Each donor provided a peripheral blood sample, and peripheral blood mononuclear cells were used for TCR beta sequencing. The Qiagen DNeasy Blood Extraction Kit was used to extract genomic DNA from the blood cell samples. Libraries were made using the immunoSEQ multiplex PCR assay. For the multiplex PCR, a mixture combining 60 forward primers for TCR Vbeta segments and 13 reverse primers for TCR Jbeta segments was used. Amplification of the CDR3 region of rearranged TCR beta genes was performed with a multiplex PCR assay on genomic DNA. On the Illumina HiSeq System, the amplified TCR beta libraries were sequenced as 87-base-pair reads. Regarding the original processing steps: A later analysis counted approximately 76 million unique TCR beta chains across the 666 repertoires, and approximately 11 million of these chains were shared by at least two donors. Raw reads were error-corrected and collapsed into unique sequences by a nearest-neighbor algorithm in which closely related sequences were merged to remove PCR and sequencing errors. V, D and J gene segments were assigned by aligning CDR3 sequences to IMGT reference sequences. Each retained sequence needed at least a six-nucleotide match to both a V gene segment and a J gene segment. A rearrangement counted as productive if the CDR3 had no stop codons and remained in frame with V and J, and every other rearrangement counted as non-productive. Following IMGT convention, CDR3 was defined as the stretch from the second conserved V-encoded cysteine up to the conserved J-encoded phenylalanine. In an earlier analysis of around 570 of the donors, sequences lacking an unambiguous match to a single V gene segment were excluded. In an earlier analysis of a few hundred of the donors, a V segment was called functional when productive rearrangements were above 56.7%, and segregating when the standard deviation between donors exceeded 5%. To diagnose cytomegalovirus status from the catalog of TCR beta chain sequences, a statistical classification framework was built. In a later analysis, TCR nucleotide sequences were compared against IMGT/GENE-DB human TR gene sequences so that V and J genes could be assigned. A later analysis assigned CDR3 sequences and most-parsimonious VDJ recombination scenarios with the TCRdist pipeline. In a later analysis, each TCR beta chain was defined by its CDR3 amino acid sequence together with its V-gene family, and reads without a unique V-gene family were excluded. A later analysis removed 600 or so highly shared, low-generation-probability nucleotide sequences to deal with suspected cross-contamination and a sequencing artifact. In a later analysis, a clonal expansion index for each public chain was calculated from normalized within-repertoire ranks of inferred template counts. In a later analysis, generation probabilities were computed using a VDJ recombination model fitted to out-of-frame rearrangements, and the results were checked against IGoR. Hypergeometric tests were used in a later analysis to score TCR-TCR, TCR-HLA and TCR-CMV co-occurrence, with a repertoire-size bias correction applied to the TCR pairs. In a later analysis, false discovery rates were estimated by permuting HLA or CMV assignments 20 times. In a later analysis, co-occurring TCRs were grouped with DBSCAN, and TCRdist sequence similarity was added when clustering was performed within HLA-allele-positive subsets. Co-occurrence clustering excluded repertoires with fewer than 30,000 or more than 120,000 public chains, plus five with anomalous nucleotide sharing. Drawn from immuneACCESS, this table holds only the in-frame rearrangements with V and J called that TCRdb kept. Clones are partly lost; checked studies trace under half to an unresolved V gene and leave the rest unexplained. The D gene and trimming were derived from the DNA, and the V and J assignments and clone size from that table. Across this sample there are roughly 100,000 clones, with around 72% seen only once. The biggest ten clones account for 2.1% of the sample.

To note about this clone: It has no known antigen specificity. Per-nucleotide qualities are absent, and no much larger clonotype sits a single base away.

The CDR3 starts with the cysteine, ends with the phenylalanine, and has 12 residues. Just the 36-base CDR3 DNA is kept, in frame starting at base 1. The germline V gene yields MDHEN for CDR1 and SYDVKM for CDR2. Trimming takes 6 bases from V and 7 bases from J, and the germline ends sit 13 bases apart. Specimen: PBMCs. This clonotype was obtained from a man in his thirties or forties in good health and CMV-seronegative. The rearrangement combines TRBV28 with TRBJ2-7; matching of 5 bases hints at TRBD2 as the D gene. The CDR3 reads CASRASWREQYF. The DNA is as follows: TGTGCCAGCAGGGCTTCTTGGAGGGAGCAGTACTTC.